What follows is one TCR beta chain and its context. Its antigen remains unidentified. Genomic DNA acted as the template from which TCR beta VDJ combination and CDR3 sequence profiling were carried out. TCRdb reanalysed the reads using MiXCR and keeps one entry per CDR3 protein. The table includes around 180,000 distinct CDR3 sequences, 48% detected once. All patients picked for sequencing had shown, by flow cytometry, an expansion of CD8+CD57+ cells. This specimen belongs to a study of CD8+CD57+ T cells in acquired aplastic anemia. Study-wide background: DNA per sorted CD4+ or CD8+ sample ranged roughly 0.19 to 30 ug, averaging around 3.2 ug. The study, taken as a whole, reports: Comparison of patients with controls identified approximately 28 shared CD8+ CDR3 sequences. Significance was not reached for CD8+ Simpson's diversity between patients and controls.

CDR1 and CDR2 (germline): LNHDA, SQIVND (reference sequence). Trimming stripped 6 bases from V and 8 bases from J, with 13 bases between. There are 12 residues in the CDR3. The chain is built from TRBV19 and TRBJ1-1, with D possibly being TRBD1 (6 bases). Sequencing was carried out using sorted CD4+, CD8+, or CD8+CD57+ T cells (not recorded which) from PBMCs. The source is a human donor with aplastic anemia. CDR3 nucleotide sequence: TGTGCCAGTAGCACAGGGTCCCCCGAAGCTTTCTTT. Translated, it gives CASSTGSPEAFF.